Sequencing of this TCR beta chain was carried out in a study of blood T cells in healthy people across ages. General study results and limits: Observed TCR beta diversity per million T cells went down as age went up. This fall followed a roughly linear course with age. Strong correlation linked observed beta diversity and percent naive T cells. PBMCs left unsorted prevented a conclusive naive versus antigen-experienced comparison.

Every sample yielded at least 6 million isolated PBMCs. Note on this clonotype: Its cognate antigen is unknown.

Next came a second PCR, run for about 7 to 12 cycles, which used a sample-barcoded 5' primer along with a J-beta primer mix. MiXCR was run by TCRdb on the 5' RACE reads, yielding one entry per CDR3 protein. The sample has about 400,000 distinct CDR3 sequences; 52% are singletons. Germline CDR1 MDHEN, CDR2 SYDVKM. V lost 7 bases and J 4 bases, leaving 10 bases between the germline ends. The CDR3 covers 12 residues. The specimen was blood. J is TRBJ1-2 and V is TRBV28, with D tentatively TRBD1 (5 bases). This sequence originates from a man in his 60s in good health. CDR3 sequence (DNA): TGTGCCAGCACTGTTAGGGGCTATGGCTACACCTTC. Translation gives CASTVRGYGYTF.